The next 14 T cell receptor beta chains were all read from a single sample in a study of CD8 T cells in Susac syndrome. It was with random hexamers that about 0.45 to 1 ug RNA was reverse transcribed. TCRdb re-derived calls from the immunoSEQ multiplex PCR reads in MiXCR, one entry per CDR3 protein. Here the sample spans some 150,000 distinct CDR3 sequences, approximately 95% being singletons. What was sequenced was CD4+ T cells from PBMCs. The receptors derive from a human donor with Susac syndrome.

The rearrangement joins TRBV29-1 to TRBJ1-1; D not resolved. The V gene lost 7 bases and the J gene lost 1 base, with 10 bases spanning the gap. The CDR3 spans 12 residues. Germline V gene data show CDR1 as SQVTM and CDR2 as ANQGSEA. DNA of the CDR3: TGCAGCGCCGAGCGGGCGAACACTGAAGCTTTCTTT. Its translation: CSAERANTEAFF. Full variable domain (rest looked up from reference TRBV29-1 and TRBJ1-1): SAVISQKPSRDICQRGTSLTIQCQVDSQVTMMFWYRQQPGQSLTLIATANQGSEATYESGFVIDKFPISRPNLTFSTLTVSNMSPEDSSIYLCSAERANTEAFFGQGTRLTVV.

This clonotype was seen only a few times. This sequence joins TRBV28 and TRBJ2-7; TRBD1 matches at 10 bases. The V segment lost 5 bases and the J segment 4 bases; nucleotides outside the gene matches: 5. Germline assignment: CDR1 MDHEN and CDR2 SYDVKM. This CDR3 spans 14 amino acids. The CDR3 nucleotides read TGTGCCAGCAGTCAACCGGGACAGGGGTACGAGCAGTACTTC. This codes for CASSQPGQGYEQYF.

The chain couples TRBV28 to TRBJ2-1; D perhaps matches TRBD2 (5 bases). Germline V lookup: CDR1 MDHEN, CDR2 SYDVKM. V lost 7 bases to trimming and J lost 0 bases, with 13 bases between them. CDR3 length: 15 amino acids. DNA for the CDR3: TGTGCCAGCAAATCCGCTAGCAGCTCCTACAATGAGCAGTTCTTC. It encodes CASKSASSSYNEQFF.

J is TRBJ1-1 and V is TRBV6-1, with TRBD1 matching 8 bases. The CDR3 is 18 amino acids. Germline V gives CDR1 MNHNS, CDR2 SASEGT. Germline trimming cut 7 bases from V and 3 bases from J; bases unmatched to any gene: 19. The CDR3 loop reads CASNETRPGGDWDTEAFF. The CDR3 nucleotides are TGTGCCAGCAACGAGACTAGGCCAGGGGGCGATTGGGACACTGAAGCTTTCTTT.

The gene calls are TRBV12-3 or TRBV12-4 and TRBJ2-7; D gene ambiguous. CDR3 length equals 15 residues. Trimming left V 5 bases short and J 0 bases short, with 14 bases between. The CDR3 sequence is CASSIDGIPSYEQYF. CDR3 DNA: TGTGCCAGCAGTATCGACGGAATTCCCTCCTACGAGCAGTACTTC.

This chain links TRBV5-1 with TRBJ2-5, with D hard to call. V was pared by 9 bases and J by 1 base, with 7 bases between. This CDR3 is built from 11 residues. The germline CDR1 and CDR2 sequences are SGHRS and YFSETQ. CDR3 bases: TGCGCCACCAATTCCCAAGAGACCCAGTACTTC. This codes for CATNSQETQYF.

The chain recombines TRBV10-3 with TRBJ2-1; TRBD1 agrees at 9 bases. CDR3 size: 14 residues. V gave up 7 bases and J gave up 12 bases; unmatched junction bases: 13. From germline, CDR1 is ENHRY and CDR2 SYGVKD. CDR3 bases: TGTGCCATCAACCCGGACAGGGGCCTAGGGGGGCAGTTCTTC. Its translation: CAINPDRGLGGQFF.

J is TRBJ2-3 and V is TRBV29-1; D is uncertain. Germline V gives CDR1 SQVTM, CDR2 ANQGSEA. The CDR3 loop spans 15 amino acids. Between the trimmed V and J ends, which lost 4 bases and 3 bases, there was a span of 17 bases. Here the CDR3 reads CSVGFGRSNTDTQYF. DNA for the CDR3: TGCAGCGTTGGCTTTGGACGGAGTAATACAGATACGCAGTATTTT.

This chain joins TRBV29-1 and TRBJ2-1, with D possibly matching TRBD2 (6 bases). There are 15 residues in the CDR3. The V gene lost 7 bases and the J gene lost 0 bases, with 16 bases spanning the gap. Looked up from germline, CDR1 is SQVTM and CDR2 is ANQGSEA. The CDR3 spells CSAGGRGSSYNEQFF. In nucleotides, the CDR3 is TGCAGCGCCGGAGGTCGGGGGTCCTCCTACAATGAGCAGTTCTTC.

The V gene is TRBV6-7, the J gene TRBJ1-5; no reliable D call. TRBV6-7 is reported as an ORF; its role is uncertain. The germline V and J ends were trimmed by 0 bases and 2 bases, with 8 bases remaining between them. The CDR3 consists of 15 residues. The CDR3 loop is CASSYSSQGNQPQHF. DNA for the CDR3: TGTGCCAGCAGTTACTCGAGTCAGGGCAATCAGCCCCAGCATTTT.

The V call is TRBV5-1, the J call TRBJ1-2, with 8 bases fitting TRBD1. The CDR3 spans 15 residues. CDR1 SGHRS and CDR2 YFSETQ come from the germline V gene. With V trimmed by 3 bases and J by 2 bases, 6 bases remained unmatched. The CDR3 spells CASSSMDRANYGYTF. The CDR3 DNA reads as TGCGCCAGCAGCTCAATGGACAGGGCGAACTATGGCTACACCTTC.

In this sample, this clonotype turned up once. V and J are TRBV19 and TRBJ1-2; 8 bases agree with TRBD1. This CDR3 has 15 residues. Trimming cost V 8 bases and J 2 bases; bases outside gene matches: 10. CDR1 LNHDA and CDR2 SQIVND come from the germline V gene (reference sequence). DNA for the CDR3: TGTGCCAGTCAAGTCCCAGGGGGCCGAAACTATGGCTACACCTTC. Protein sequence: CASQVPGGRNYGYTF.

The gene calls are TRBV16 and TRBJ1-2; D unclear. The CDR3 runs to 14 residues. The V end lost 2 bases, the J end lost 8 bases, and 15 bases lay between the germline ends. From germline, CDR1 is KGHSY and CDR2 FQNENV. This CDR3 reads CASSQARESGGYTF. CDR3 DNA sequence: TGTGCCAGCAGCCAAGCACGGGAGTCCGGAGGCTACACCTTC. Using reference TRBV16 and TRBJ1-2 for the parts outside the CDR3, the full variable domain is GEEVAQTPKHLVRGEGQKAKLYCAPIKGHSYVFWYQQVLKNEFKFLISFQNENVFDETGMPKERFSAKCLPNSPCSLEIQATKLEDSAVYFCASSQARESGGYTFGSGTRLTVV.

This clonotype has just one count. This chain connects TRBV6-6 to TRBJ2-5, with a weak D call TRBD2 (6 bases). This CDR3 comprises 12 residues. The V end lost 8 bases, the J end lost 4 bases, and 11 bases lay between the germline ends. CDR1 and CDR2 from the germline V gene are MNHNY and SVGAGI (reference sequence). CDR3: CASASGGETQYF. For the CDR3, the DNA is TGTGCCAGCGCCTCCGGGGGAGAGACCCAGTACTTC.